The sequence of this T cell receptor beta chain was determined in a study of CXCR3-negative and CXCR3-positive naive CD8 T cells. Study overall: The study obtained roughly 140 million TRB reads, about 1.5 +/- 0.3 million per library. Study-level results: Cryopreserved cells partially lost CXCR3 expression, and fresh PBMCs were used in most assays. For memory CD8+ cells diversity was much lower, but both naive subsets had comparably high diversity.

The libraries of TRB cDNA were constructed through 5' RACE using UMI labels. TCRdb reprocessed the 5' RACE reads, keeping one entry per CDR3 protein, no DNA. The specimen's table records tens of thousands of distinct CDR3 sequences. Concerning this clonotype: What it binds is not known.

In germline, CDR1 is SNHLY, CDR2 FYNNEI. The CDR3 sequence is 15 residues long. This clonotype originated in a human donor in good health. Some clones in this sample may be carry-over from other donors' samples. The material sequenced was naive CXCR3- CD8+ T cells from blood. This sample's subset: CD45RO-CCR7+CD27+CD95- naive CD8+ T cells lacking CXCR3 (TNR3-). This chain connects TRBV2 to TRBJ2-1. CDR3 sequence reads: CASSGLASSYNEQFF.